The 19 T cell receptor beta chains below were found in one sample sequenced in a study of technical replicates of blood from a few donors. The assay was immunoSEQ multiplex PCR, and TCRdb's table has in-frame clones only and misses some. Of more than 75,000 clones listed, 65% to 90% are singletons. The specimen was PBMCs. The origin of the receptors is a human donor in good health. Some clones in this sample may be carry-over from other donors' samples.

The V gene is TRBV9, the J gene TRBJ2-1; D unclear. CDR1 is SGDLS and CDR2 is YYNGEE in the germline V gene. The CDR3 contains 13 residues. V gave up 7 bases and J gave up 3 bases, with 11 bases separating them. The CDR3 DNA sequence: TGTGCCAGCGGCTCAGGTAGCTACAATGAGCAGTTCTTC. This sequence encodes CASGSGSYNEQFF.

The chain employs TRBV7-2 and TRBJ2-1, with unresolved D. Germline CDR1 is SGHTA and CDR2 is FQGNSA. V was cut by 8 bases and J by 4 bases, with 12 bases left in between. The CDR3 is 13 residues long. The CDR3 region has the DNA TGTGCCAGCCGGCCGGCGGCTTACAATGAGCAGTTCTTC. It translates to CASRPAAYNEQFF.

This clone was counted between two and nine times. V is TRBV14 and J is TRBJ1-1, with TRBD1 identical over 9 bases. CDR1 and CDR2 from the germline V gene are SGHDN and FVKESK. The CDR3 totals 17 residues. Trimming at V came to 0 bases and at J to 1 base, leaving 6 bases not matched to a gene. CDR3 nucleotide sequence: TGTGCCAGCAGCCAAGAACAGGGGGCTCGAGGGAACACTGAAGCTTTCTTT. It translates to CASSQEQGARGNTEAFF.

The V gene is TRBV6-5, the J gene TRBJ2-5, with 10 bases lining up with TRBD2. The V gene end was trimmed by 5 bases and the J gene end by 5 bases; junction bases not matched to a gene: 5. Germline CDR1 reads MNHEY; CDR2 reads SVGAGI. The CDR3 has 14 amino acids. The CDR3 DNA follows: TGTGCCAGCAGTAGCGGGGGGGCCTTCGAGACCCAGTACTTC. Translation: CASSSGGAFETQYF.

This clone turned up a few times. The chain is built from TRBV10-3 and TRBJ1-1; possibly TRBD1 for D (6 bases). Germline loops: CDR1 ENHRY, CDR2 SYGVKD. This CDR3 is 13 amino acids long. V was cut by 6 bases and J by 0 bases, with 8 bases left in between. The DNA of the CDR3 is TGTGCCATCAGGGGACAAATGAACACTGAAGCTTTCTTT. Encoded protein: CAIRGQMNTEAFF.

The chain joins TRBV7-9 to TRBJ2-7; tentative D call: TRBD1 (6 bases). The germline V gene has CDR1 SEHNR and CDR2 FQNEAQ (reference sequence). The CDR3 is made up of 15 amino acids. V was shortened by 0 bases and J by 4 bases, with 13 bases between the two germline ends. CDR3: CASSLADGQTYEQYF. In DNA, the CDR3 is TGTGCCAGCAGCTTAGCCGACGGACAGACGTACGAGCAGTACTTC. The whole variable domain, filled in from reference TRBV7-9 and TRBJ2-7, reads DTGVSQNPRHKITKRGQNVTFRCDPISEHNRLYWYRQTLGQGPEFLTYFQNEAQLEKSRLLSDRFSAERPKGSFSTLEIQRTEQGDSAMYLCASSLADGQTYEQYFGPGTRLTVT.

The chain carries TRBV18 and TRBJ2-3; TRBD2 matches 8 bases. Germline CDR1 KGHSH, CDR2 LQKENI. The CDR3 is made up of 16 amino acids. The V gene end was trimmed by 4 bases and the J gene end by 2 bases; junction bases not matched to a gene: 8. CDR3 in amino acids: CASSLSLRGDTDTQYF. For the CDR3, the DNA is TGTGCCAGCTCACTATCTCTGCGGGGGGACACAGATACGCAGTATTTT.

The chain is built from TRBV29-1 and TRBJ2-3, with D tentatively TRBD2 (6 bases). The CDR3 spans 12 residues. Germline lookup yields CDR1 SQVTM and CDR2 ANQGSEA. Trimming left V 4 bases short and J 9 bases short, with 14 bases between. The CDR3 nucleotides read TGCAGCGTTGCCGGGGGATCCAAAACGCAGTATTTT. Translating it yields CSVAGGSKTQYF.

CDR3 residues: CASTFNVAGQGFYGYTF. CDR3 nucleotides: TGTGCCAGTACATTTAATGTGGCGGGACAGGGGTTTTATGGCTACACCTTC. The chain carries TRBV19 and TRBJ1-2; 10 nucleotides agree with TRBD1. CDR1 and CDR2 (germline): LNHDA, SQIVND (reference sequence). V was pared by 7 bases and J by 5 bases, with 16 bases of the junction left unmatched. The length of the CDR3 is 17 residues. The full variable domain, completed using reference TRBV19 and TRBJ1-2, is DGGITQSPKYLFRKEGQNVTLSCEQNLNHDAMYWYRQDPGQGLRLIYYSQIVNDFQKGDIAEGYSVSREKKESFPLTVTSAQKNPTAFYLCASTFNVAGQGFYGYTFGSGTRLTVV.

This chain joins TRBV5-1 and TRBJ2-1; TRBD1 is a possible D gene (6 bases). There are 17 residues in the CDR3. Per the germline V gene, CDR1 is SGHRS and CDR2 is YFSETQ. V lost 2 bases, J lost 5 bases, and 20 bases lay in between. CDR3 sequence (DNA): TGCGCCAGCAGCTTAAATAATCCTGCAGGGGCGAACAATGAGCAGTTCTTC. Its protein product is CASSLNNPAGANNEQFF.

This chain joins TRBV12-5 and TRBJ2-2; 9 bases fit TRBD1. Germline V lookup: CDR1 LGHNT, CDR2 FRNRAP. This CDR3 contains 16 residues. Trimming removed 3 bases from V and 1 base from J; junction bases left unmatched: 3. The CDR3 protein is CASGLGTGMNTGELFF. The DNA for the CDR3 is TGTGCTAGTGGTTTAGGGACAGGGATGAACACCGGGGAGCTGTTTTTT.

The chain links TRBV13 to TRBJ1-5; TRBD1 matches 9 bases. CDR1 PRHDT and CDR2 FYEKMQ come from the germline V gene (reference sequence). CDR3 length: 12 amino acids. Trimming at V came to 5 bases and at J to 7 bases, leaving 0 bases not matched to a gene. The CDR3 nucleotides are TGTGCCAGCAGCACAGGGGGCCAGCCCCAGCATTTT. Translated: CASSTGGQPQHF.

J is TRBJ1-1 and V is TRBV10-3, with TRBD1 matching 9 bases. Trimming at V came to 4 bases and at J to 1 base, leaving 4 bases not matched to a gene. Germline-derived CDR1 and CDR2 are ENHRY and SYGVKD. The CDR3 is made up of 15 amino acids. The CDR3 DNA reads TGTGCCATCAGTGCTACGGGACAGGGGAACACTGAAGCTTTCTTT. It specifies CAISATGQGNTEAFF.

The CDR3 region is CAYSRGYNEQFF. Written as DNA, the CDR3 is TGTGCCTATTCGCGGGGTTACAATGAGCAGTTCTTC. The chain has TRBV30 and TRBJ2-1; D is possibly TRBD2 (6 bases). Trimming shortened V by 7 bases and J by 4 bases, and 11 bases separated the two germline ends. The CDR3 consists of 12 residues. Germline V gene data show CDR1 as GTSNPN and CDR2 as SVGIG (reference sequence).

This chain joins TRBV5-1 and TRBJ1-2; 7 positions agree with TRBD1. CDR3 length: 14 residues. Losses at the gene ends were 0 bases for V and 5 bases for J; bases not matched to a gene: 4. Germline V gene sequence: CDR1 SGHRS, CDR2 YFSETQ. The CDR3 DNA sequence: TGCGCCAGCAGCTTGGCCTCAGGGGGGTATGGCTACACCTTC. It codes for CASSLASGGYGYTF.

This clone was seen once. This chain links TRBV7-3 with TRBJ2-1, with D possibly TRBD2 on 6 matching bases. In germline, CDR1 is SGHTA, CDR2 FQGTGA. The CDR3 loop spans 16 amino acids. V was trimmed by 5 bases and J by 5 bases, leaving 19 bases between them. In DNA, the CDR3 is TGTGCCAGCAGCCCGCAAAAAAGCGGGCTTCACAATGAGCAGTTCTTC. This translates into CASSPQKSGLHNEQFF.

This clone has just a few counts. The chain couples TRBV2 to TRBJ2-2; D is perhaps TRBD2 (6 bases). This CDR3 region has 11 residues. The V gene lost 3 bases and the J gene lost 12 bases, with 8 bases spanning the gap. Germline V lookup: CDR1 SNHLY, CDR2 FYNNEI. CDR3: CASSEGLQLFF. Here the CDR3 DNA reads TGTGCCAGCAGTGAGGGACTCCAGCTGTTTTTT.

The V gene is TRBV9, the J gene TRBJ2-1; 10 bases map to TRBD2. Germline V CDR1 and CDR2: SGDLS, YYNGEE. J gave up 8 bases and V 0 bases, and 2 bases lay outside the gene matches. CDR3 size: 14 residues. The CDR3 DNA is TGTGCCAGCAGCGTAGGACTAGCGGGCCATGAGCAGTTCTTC. Its protein is CASSVGLAGHEQFF.

J is TRBJ2-7 and V is TRBV4-1, with 8 nucleotides matching TRBD1. The trim removed 0 bases at V and 0 bases at J, leaving 7 bases unmatched. Germline CDR1 MGHRA, CDR2 YSYEKL. This CDR3 has 17 amino acids. CDR3 amino acids: CASSQDVGGQGSYEQYF. The CDR3 DNA is TGCGCCAGCAGCCAAGATGTCGGAGGACAGGGCTCCTACGAGCAGTACTTC.